These T cell receptor beta chains were read from a single sample in a study of CD8+ T cells in alopecia areata. This table comes from immunoSEQ multiplex PCR, and its TCRdb copy is limited to in-frame clones, with some not included. The repertoire has 80,000 to 95,000 clones, 44% of them found once; the top ten carry around 19%. The specimen was CD8+ T cells sorted from blood, collected at week 24, from a patient treated with tofacitinib. The receptors stem from a human donor with alopecia areata. CDR3s leave out the opening cysteine and the closing phenylalanine or tryptophan. The D gene is left open where the match is weak.

v_gene	d_gene	j_gene	CDR3aa
TRBV10-2	NA	TRBJ2-7	ASATYEQY
TRBV15	TRBD2	TRBJ2-7	ATSGPPGLEGYEQY
TRBV7-6	TRBD2	TRBJ2-1	ASSLWTSGRAYNEQF
TRBV5-1	NA	TRBJ2-7	ASSLVVGNYEQY
TRBV10-3	TRBD1	TRBJ2-5	AIRPTGEPQETQY
TRBV6-6	NA	TRBJ2-7	ASGIPNYEQY
TRBV5-4	NA	TRBJ2-7	ASSLYGSYEQY
TRBV14	NA	TRBJ1-1	ASSQENGFEAF
TRBV25-1	NA	TRBJ1-1	ASSVGPYDGAF
TRBV27	NA	TRBJ1-6	ASNRGDNSPLH
TRBV29-1	NA	TRBJ2-1	TGADGYNEQF
TRBV2	NA	TRBJ1-1	ASSDMGRLGDTEAF
TRBV7-9	NA	TRBJ1-4	ASSQTGREKLF
TRBV7-2	NA	TRBJ2-7	ASSHLGKTYEQY
TRBV6-5	NA	TRBJ2-5	ASSYRGAETQY
TRBV19	NA	TRBJ2-2	ASRVNTGELF
TRBV29-1	NA	TRBJ1-2	SGLENYGYT
TRBV28	NA	TRBJ1-1	ASSLPGTGTEAF
TRBV6-6	NA	TRBJ1-1	AHASSNTEAF
TRBV5-6	NA	TRBJ2-7	ASSLGSSFYEQY
TRBV14	NA	TRBJ2-2	ASSQEGGDSGTGELF
TRBV25-1	TRBD1	TRBJ1-1	ASRPHQGALTEAF
TRBV7-9	TRBD1	TRBJ2-2	ASSSRPDRVETGELF
TRBV9	NA	TRBJ2-3	ASSVSSVYTDTQY
TRBV6-6	NA	TRBJ2-1	ASRVLGGSENEQF
TRBV29-1	TRBD2	TRBJ2-1	SGAGGRVNEQF
TRBV30	NA	TRBJ2-1	AWSVNNEQF
TRBV19	NA	TRBJ2-7	ASSWGSGGIYEQY
TRBV7-3	TRBD2	NA	ASSPHPGRVDEQY
TRBV2	NA	TRBJ2-1	ASSDRARDRRPQEQF
TRBV7-9	NA	TRBJ2-3	ASSLSPTQY
TRBV9	TRBD1	TRBJ1-5	ASSVGGGGNQPQH
TRBV4-1	NA	TRBJ1-2	ASSPPGDYGYT
TRBV30	NA	TRBJ1-1	AHSSLAGAF
TRBV29-1	NA	TRBJ2-1	SVVGGIAGSEQF
TRBV29-1	NA	TRBJ2-7	SGIQGGYEQY
TRBV4-1	TRBD2	TRBJ2-1	ASRLADDNEQF
TRBV11-2	NA	TRBJ2-4	ASSLGDIQY
TRBV2	NA	TRBJ2-1	ASSEFIGGDYNEQF
TRBV29-1	TRBD2	TRBJ2-7	SVTSADSYEQY
TRBV7-9	TRBD1	TRBJ2-5	ASSSTGARETQY
TRBV7-2	TRBD2	TRBJ2-7	ASSPSGLAGEYEQY
TRBV4-1	NA	TRBJ1-1	ASSQDAGADEAF
TRBV27	TRBD2	TRBJ2-3	ASSLSKRGGAAGSQY
TRBV28	NA	TRBJ2-3	ASSAYGSGDTQY